The 5 T cell receptor beta chains below come from one sample, sequenced in a study of Ad26.COV2.S vaccination and SARS-CoV-2 variants. Sample treatment: around 19 received Ad26.COV2.S at low or high dose, single or two shots; about 5 received placebo; per-sample allocation not given. Sample collection was performed on day 63 after the first vaccine or placebo injection. The data were produced by immunoSEQ multiplex PCR, yet TCRdb's version contains in-frame clones alone and is incomplete. The sample consists of about 350,000 clones, approximately 85% of them appearing once. The sequenced sample was peripheral blood, obtained in a trial of Ad26.COV2.S vaccine versus placebo. These TCRs come from a person between 18 and 65 years old who received the Ad26.COV2.S COVID-19 vaccine or a placebo.

The CDR3 protein is CASSLTEAFF. As DNA, the CDR3 is TGTGCCAGCAGCCTCACTGAAGCTTTCTTT. The chain couples TRBV12-3 or TRBV12-4 to TRBJ1-1, with D unclear. Trimming removed 6 bases at V and 4 bases at J, with 3 bases between. CDR3 size: 10 residues.

Here the CDR3 DNA reads TGTGCCAGTAGTATAGATGGCCGGGGAGGGCAGTACTTC. It encodes CASSIDGRGGQYF. V is TRBV19 and J is TRBJ2-7; possible D gene TRBD2, 6 bases. V was trimmed by 0 bases and J by 9 bases, leaving 12 bases between them. The CDR3 totals 13 residues. Germline lookup yields CDR1 LNHDA and CDR2 SQIVND (reference sequence).

The V gene is TRBV27, the J gene TRBJ1-1; a weak D match, TRBD1 (6 bases). The CDR3 runs 11 residues. V was clipped by 10 bases and J by 7 bases, with 13 bases between them. The germline gives CDR1 MNHEY, CDR2 SMNVEV (reference sequence). The CDR3 protein is CATRTRGEAFF. The CDR3 region has the DNA TGTGCCACCCGCACCAGGGGTGAAGCTTTCTTT.

As to this clone: Germline and junction disagree at one end, which may indicate a read error. CDR3 loop: CASSPPPIGNTEAFF. The DNA for the CDR3 is TGTGCTAGCAGCCCCCCGCCGATTGGGAACACTGAAGCTTTCTTT. V gene TRBV7-7 combines with J gene TRBJ1-1, with unresolved D. This CDR3 spans 15 amino acids. Per germline, CDR1 SSHAT and CDR2 FNYEAQ (reference sequence).

This rearrangement joins TRBV9 to TRBJ2-7; D is tentatively TRBD1 or TRBD2 (7 bases each). CDR3 length: 14 amino acids. CDR1 SGDLS and CDR2 YYNGEE come from the germline V gene. V was clipped by 3 bases and J by 4 bases, with 14 bases between them. The CDR3 region is CASSEREGAYEQYF. In DNA, the CDR3 is TGTGCCAGCAGCGAGAGGGAGGGGGCTTACGAGCAGTACTTC.